Listed here are 2 T cell receptor beta chains from one sample, sequenced in a study of T cell repertoires in cytomegalovirus infection. Each CDR3 protein gets one entry after TCRdb re-called the reads with MiXCR. This sample carries approximately 300,000 distinct CDR3 sequences, approximately 25% of them seen once, and the ten largest clones take about an eighth. Antigens for these TCRs are unknown. The source was cultured PBMCs, collected from culture after CMV antigen stimulation. The receptors stem from a human donor in good health (CMV status not recorded). Some clones in this sample may be carry-over from other donors' samples.

This sequence joins TRBV20-1 and TRBJ2-1, with 10 bases that match TRBD2. J was trimmed by 7 bases and V by 3 bases; bases with no gene match: 12. Germline V gene lookup returns CDR1 DFQATT and CDR2 SNEGSKA (reference sequence). The CDR3 totals 16 residues. In DNA form, the CDR3 reads TGCAGTGCTAGTATGGCTAGCGGGAGACTGGGGAATGAGCAGTTCTTC. It is translated as CSASMASGRLGNEQFF.

This chain connects TRBV12-3 or TRBV12-4 to TRBJ1-1, with 10 bases that match TRBD1. The J segment lost 6 bases and the V segment lost 5 bases, leaving 6 bases of the junction unmatched. The CDR3 contains 14 residues. CDR3 loop: CASSPRQGAPEAFF. In DNA, the CDR3 is TGTGCCAGCAGTCCAAGACAGGGGGCCCCTGAAGCTTTCTTT.